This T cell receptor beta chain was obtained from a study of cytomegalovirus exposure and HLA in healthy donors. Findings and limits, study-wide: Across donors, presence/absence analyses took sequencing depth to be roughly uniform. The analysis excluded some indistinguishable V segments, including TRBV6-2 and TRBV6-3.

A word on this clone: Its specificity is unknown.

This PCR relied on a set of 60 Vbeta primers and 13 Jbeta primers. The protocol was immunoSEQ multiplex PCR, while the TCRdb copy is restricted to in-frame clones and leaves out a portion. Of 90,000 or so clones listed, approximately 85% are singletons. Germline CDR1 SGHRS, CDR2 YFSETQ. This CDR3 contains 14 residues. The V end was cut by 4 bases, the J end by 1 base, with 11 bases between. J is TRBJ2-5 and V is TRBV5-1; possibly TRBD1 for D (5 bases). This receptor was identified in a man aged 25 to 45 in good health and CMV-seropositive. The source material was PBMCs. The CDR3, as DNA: TGCGCCAGCAGCCCCCTTGGGGCCCAAGAGACCCAGTACTTC. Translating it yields CASSPLGAQETQYF.